Given below is one TCR beta chain in context. Its antigen is as yet unknown. Per the germline V gene, CDR1 is LNHDA and CDR2 is SQIVND (reference sequence). This CDR3 has 14 amino acids. V lost 5 bases, J lost 6 bases, and 16 bases lay in between. The record originates from a study of T cell responses to AZD1222 COVID-19 vaccine. Points from the study as a whole: Spike-specific TCR breadth and depth went up after people got two AZD1222 doses. Baseline seropositives among AZD1222 recipients totaled only six or seven. Possibly, clonal diversity was underestimated; donors were largely white British and included more females. CD4 TCRs covered the whole spike, strongest at regions 160-218 and 743-854.

Some clones are missing from TCRdb's copy, which holds only in-frame ones; the method was immunoSEQ multiplex PCR. The sample records about 150,000 clones, 85% to 95% being singletons. This clonotype was sampled from an adult who received the AZD1222 COVID-19 vaccine. Sequenced here: peripheral blood, sampled 28 days after the second AZD1222 dose. The chain has TRBV19 and TRBJ1-1; D is ambiguous. CDR3 nucleotide sequence: TGTGCCAGTAGTCCTAGGGAGCCGAATTCTGAAGCTTTCTTT. It translates to CASSPREPNSEAFF.